The text below deals with one TCR beta chain. This specimen belongs to a study of Tregs in tolerant kidney transplant recipients. This table comes from immunoSEQ multiplex PCR, and its TCRdb copy is limited to in-frame clones, with some not included. The table shows more than 90,000 clones, with 92% occurring only once. Looked up from germline, CDR1 is SNHLY and CDR2 is FYNNEI. This CDR3 spans 15 amino acids. V trimming: 6 bases; J trimming: 8 bases; junction bases outside the gene matches: 11. V and J are TRBV2 and TRBJ2-1; 9 nucleotides match TRBD2. The TCR was taken from a human donor in good health. Sequencing was performed on CD4+ T cells from blood. CDR3 sequence (DNA): TGTGCCAGCAGCAATAGCGGGAGTCGTACTTATGAGCAGTTCTTC. It yields the protein CASSNSGSRTYEQFF. Full variable domain (remainder filled in from reference TRBV2 and TRBJ2-1): EPEVTQTPSHQVTQMGQEVILRCVPISNHLYFYWYRQILGQKVEFLVSFYNNEISEKSEIFDDQFSVERPDGSNFTLKIRSTKLEDSAMYFCASSNSGSRTYEQFFGPGTRLTVL.